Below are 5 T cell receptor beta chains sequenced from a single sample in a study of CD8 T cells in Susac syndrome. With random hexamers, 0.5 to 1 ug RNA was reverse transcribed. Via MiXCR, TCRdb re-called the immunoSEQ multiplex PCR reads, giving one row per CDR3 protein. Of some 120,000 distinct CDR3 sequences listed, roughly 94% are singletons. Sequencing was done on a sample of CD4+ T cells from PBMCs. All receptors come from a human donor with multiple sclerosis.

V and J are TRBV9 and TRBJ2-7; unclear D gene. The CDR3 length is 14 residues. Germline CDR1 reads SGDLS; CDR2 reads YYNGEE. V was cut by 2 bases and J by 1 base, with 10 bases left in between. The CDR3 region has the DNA TGTGCCAGCAGCGTGGACGGAAGATCCTACGAGCAGTACTTC. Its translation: CASSVDGRSYEQYF.

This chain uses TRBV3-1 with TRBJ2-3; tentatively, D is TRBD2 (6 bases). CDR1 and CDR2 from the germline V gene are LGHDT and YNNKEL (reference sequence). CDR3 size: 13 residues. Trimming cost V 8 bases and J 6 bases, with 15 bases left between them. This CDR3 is CASGDFRSDTQYF. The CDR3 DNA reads TGTGCCAGCGGGGACTTTCGATCGGATACGCAGTATTTT.

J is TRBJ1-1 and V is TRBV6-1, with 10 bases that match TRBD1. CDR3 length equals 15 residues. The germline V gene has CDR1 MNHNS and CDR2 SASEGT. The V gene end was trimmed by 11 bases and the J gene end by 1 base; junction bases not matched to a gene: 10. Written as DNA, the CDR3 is TGTGCCGGACGAAGACAGGGGGCGAAGAACACTGAAGCTTTCTTT. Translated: CAGRRQGAKNTEAFF.

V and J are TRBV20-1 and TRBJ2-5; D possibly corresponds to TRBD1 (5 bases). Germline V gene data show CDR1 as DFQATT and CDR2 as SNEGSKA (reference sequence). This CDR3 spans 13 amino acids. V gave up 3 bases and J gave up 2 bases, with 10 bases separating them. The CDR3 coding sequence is TGCAGTGCTAGCAAACAGGTGCAAGAGACCCAGTACTTC. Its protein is CSASKQVQETQYF.

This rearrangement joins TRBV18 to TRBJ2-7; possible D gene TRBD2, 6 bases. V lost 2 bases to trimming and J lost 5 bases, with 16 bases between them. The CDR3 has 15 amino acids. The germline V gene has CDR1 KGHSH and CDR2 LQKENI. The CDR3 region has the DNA TGTGCCAGCTCACCAACACGGGGGAACGAGGACGAGCAGTACTTC. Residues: CASSPTRGNEDEQYF. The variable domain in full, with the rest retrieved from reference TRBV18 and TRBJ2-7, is NAGVMQNPRHLVRRRGQEARLRCSPMKGHSHVYWYRQLPEEGLKFMVYLQKENIIDESGMPKERFSAEFPKEGPSILRIQQVVRGDSAAYFCASSPTRGNEDEQYFGPGTRLTVT.